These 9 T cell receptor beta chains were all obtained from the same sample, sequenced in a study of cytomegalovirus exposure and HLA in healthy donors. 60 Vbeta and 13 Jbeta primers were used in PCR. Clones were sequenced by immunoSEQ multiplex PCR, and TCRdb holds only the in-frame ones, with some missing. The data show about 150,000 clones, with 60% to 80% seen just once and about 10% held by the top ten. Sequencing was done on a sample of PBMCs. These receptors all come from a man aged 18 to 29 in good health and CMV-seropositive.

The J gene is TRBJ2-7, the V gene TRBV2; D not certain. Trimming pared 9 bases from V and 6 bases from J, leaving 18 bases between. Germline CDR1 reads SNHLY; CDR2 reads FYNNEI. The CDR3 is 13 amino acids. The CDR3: CASDFQITSEQYF. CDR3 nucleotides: TGTGCCAGTGACTTCCAGATAACCTCCGAGCAGTACTTC.

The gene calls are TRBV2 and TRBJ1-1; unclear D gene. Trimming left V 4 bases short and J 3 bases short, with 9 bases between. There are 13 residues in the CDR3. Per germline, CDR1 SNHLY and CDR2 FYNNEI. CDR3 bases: TGTGCCAGCAGTGGGCAGGTTTACACTGAAGCTTTCTTT. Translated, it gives CASSGQVYTEAFF.

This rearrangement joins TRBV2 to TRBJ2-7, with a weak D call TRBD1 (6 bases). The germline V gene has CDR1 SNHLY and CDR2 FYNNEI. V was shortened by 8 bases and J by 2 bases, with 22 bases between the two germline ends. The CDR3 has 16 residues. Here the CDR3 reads CASGYREIRSPYEQYF. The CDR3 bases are TGTGCCAGCGGATACAGGGAAATTAGAAGTCCCTACGAGCAGTACTTC.

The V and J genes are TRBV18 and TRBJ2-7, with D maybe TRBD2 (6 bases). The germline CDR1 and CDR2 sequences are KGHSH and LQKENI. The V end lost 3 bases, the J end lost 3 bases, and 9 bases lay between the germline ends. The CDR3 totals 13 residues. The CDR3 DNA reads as TGTGCCAGCTCACCGGCGGACTACTACGAGCAGTACTTC. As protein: CASSPADYYEQYF.

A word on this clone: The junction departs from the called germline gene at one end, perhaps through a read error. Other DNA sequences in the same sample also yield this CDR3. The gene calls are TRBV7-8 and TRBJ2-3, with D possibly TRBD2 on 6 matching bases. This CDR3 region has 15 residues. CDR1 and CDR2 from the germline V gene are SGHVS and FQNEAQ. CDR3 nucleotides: TGTGCCAGCAGCTCGATAGCGGTGGGCACGGATACGCAGTATTTT. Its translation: CASSSIAVGTDTQYF.

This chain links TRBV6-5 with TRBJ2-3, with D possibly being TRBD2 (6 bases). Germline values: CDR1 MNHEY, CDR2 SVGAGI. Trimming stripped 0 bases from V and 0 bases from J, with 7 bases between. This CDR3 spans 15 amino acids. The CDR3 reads CASSYSLASTDTQYF. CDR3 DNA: TGTGCCAGCAGTTACTCTCTAGCGAGCACAGATACGCAGTATTTT.

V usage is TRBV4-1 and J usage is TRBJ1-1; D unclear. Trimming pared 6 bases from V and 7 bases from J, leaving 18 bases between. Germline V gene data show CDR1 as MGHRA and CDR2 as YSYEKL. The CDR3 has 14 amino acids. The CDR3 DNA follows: TGCGCCAGCAGACCCGGAAGACTTTTGGGTGAAGCTTTCTTT. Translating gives CASRPGRLLGEAFF.

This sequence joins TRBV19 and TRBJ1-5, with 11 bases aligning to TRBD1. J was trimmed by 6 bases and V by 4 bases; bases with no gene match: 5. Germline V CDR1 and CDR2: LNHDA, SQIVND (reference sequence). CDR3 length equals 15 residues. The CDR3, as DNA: TGTGCCAGTAGTAAGGGCGGGACAGGGGGTCAGCCCCAGCATTTT. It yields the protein CASSKGGTGGQPQHF.

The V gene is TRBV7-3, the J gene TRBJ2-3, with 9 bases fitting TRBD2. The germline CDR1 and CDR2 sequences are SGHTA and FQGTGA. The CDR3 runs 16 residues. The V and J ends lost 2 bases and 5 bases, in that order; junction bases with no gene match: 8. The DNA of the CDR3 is TGTGCCAGCAGCTTATCTGGCGGGAGGGATGGAGATACGCAGTATTTT. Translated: CASSLSGGRDGDTQYF.